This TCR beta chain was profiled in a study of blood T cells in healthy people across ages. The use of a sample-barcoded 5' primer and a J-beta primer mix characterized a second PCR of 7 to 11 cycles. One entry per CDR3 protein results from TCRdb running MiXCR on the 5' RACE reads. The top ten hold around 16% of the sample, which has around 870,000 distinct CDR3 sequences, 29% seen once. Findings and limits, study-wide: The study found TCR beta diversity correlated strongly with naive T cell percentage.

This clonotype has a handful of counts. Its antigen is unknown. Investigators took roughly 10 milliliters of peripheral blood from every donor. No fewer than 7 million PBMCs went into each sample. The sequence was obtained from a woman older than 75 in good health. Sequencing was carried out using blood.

The chain's CDR3 is CASSQEGVLLNSPLHF. The CDR3 DNA reads TGTGCCAGCAGCCAAGAGGGGGTCCTCCTTAATTCACCCCTCCACTTT. The V and J genes are TRBV3-1 and TRBJ1-6, with D possibly TRBD1 on 5 matching bases. The CDR3 loop spans 16 amino acids. Per the germline V gene, CDR1 is LGHDT and CDR2 is YNNKEL (reference sequence). With 0 bases removed from V and 6 bases from J, the gap between germline ends came to 12 bases.